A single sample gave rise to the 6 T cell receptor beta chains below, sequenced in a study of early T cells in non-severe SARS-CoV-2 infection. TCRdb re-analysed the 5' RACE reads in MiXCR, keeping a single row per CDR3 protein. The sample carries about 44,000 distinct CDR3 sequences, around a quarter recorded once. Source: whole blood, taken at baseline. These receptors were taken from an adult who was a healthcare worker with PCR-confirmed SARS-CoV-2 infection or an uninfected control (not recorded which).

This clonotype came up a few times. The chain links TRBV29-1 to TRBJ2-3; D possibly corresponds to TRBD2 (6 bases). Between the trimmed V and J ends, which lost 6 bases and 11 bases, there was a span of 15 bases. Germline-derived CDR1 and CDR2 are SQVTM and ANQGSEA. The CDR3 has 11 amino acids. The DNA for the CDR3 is TGCAGCGTAGAGCGGGCTCCGCTGCAGTATTTT. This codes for CSVERAPLQYF.

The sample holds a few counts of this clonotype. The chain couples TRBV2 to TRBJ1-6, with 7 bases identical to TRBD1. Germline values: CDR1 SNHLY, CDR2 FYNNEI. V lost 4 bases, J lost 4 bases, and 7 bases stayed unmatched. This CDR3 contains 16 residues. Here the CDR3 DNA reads TGTGCCAGCAGTGCGATGAAGACAGGGTATAATTCACCCCTCCACTTT. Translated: CASSAMKTGYNSPLHF.

The CDR3: CASSLGGGGQNSPLHF. The CDR3 DNA is TGCGCCAGCAGCTTGGGGGGAGGAGGACAGAATTCACCCCTCCACTTT. V and J are TRBV5-1 and TRBJ1-6; D might be TRBD1 (6 bases). The CDR3 loop spans 16 amino acids. Germline assignment: CDR1 SGHRS and CDR2 YFSETQ. V was cut by 0 bases and J by 7 bases, with 14 bases left in between. The full variable domain, with the rest looked up from reference TRBV5-1 and TRBJ1-6, is KAGVTQTPRYLIKTRGQQVTLSCSPISGHRSVSWYQQTPGQGLQFLFEYFSETQRNKGNFPGRFSGRQFSNSRSEMNVSTLELGDSALYLCASSLGGGGQNSPLHFGNGTRLTVT.

The CDR3 DNA reads as TGTGCCAGCAACTGGGCCCCGGGAGCCTACGAGCAGTACTTC. Translated: CASNWAPGAYEQYF. This chain connects TRBV7-2 to TRBJ2-7; D is possibly TRBD2 (6 bases). The CDR3 spans 14 residues. V lost 7 bases to trimming and J lost 2 bases, with 15 bases between them. Germline values: CDR1 SGHTA, CDR2 FQGNSA.

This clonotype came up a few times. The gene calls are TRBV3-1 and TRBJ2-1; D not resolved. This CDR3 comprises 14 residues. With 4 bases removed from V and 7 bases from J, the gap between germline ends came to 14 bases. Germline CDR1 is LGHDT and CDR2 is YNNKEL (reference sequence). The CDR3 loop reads CASSPYINRNEQFF. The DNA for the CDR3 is TGTGCCAGCAGCCCCTATATCAACAGAAATGAGCAGTTCTTC.

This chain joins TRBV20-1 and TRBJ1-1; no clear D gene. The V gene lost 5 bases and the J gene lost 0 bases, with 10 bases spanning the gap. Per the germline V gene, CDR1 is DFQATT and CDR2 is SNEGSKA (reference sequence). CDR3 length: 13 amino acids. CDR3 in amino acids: CSAPVRLNTEAFF. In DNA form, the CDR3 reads TGCAGTGCTCCTGTACGACTGAACACTGAAGCTTTCTTT.